One and the same sample provided the 28 T cell receptor beta chains below, sequenced in a study of cytomegalovirus exposure and HLA in healthy donors. Profiled with immunoSEQ multiplex PCR; TCRdb holds only in-frame clones, not every one. The table has over 150,000 clones, more than 80% seen once. Sequenced sample: PBMCs. The source of these receptors is a woman aged 18-30 years in good health and CMV-seropositive.

The V call is TRBV27, the J call TRBJ2-3; D is unclear. CDR3 length: 12 residues. The V and J ends lost 6 bases and 3 bases respectively, with 7 bases between them. In germline, CDR1 is MNHEY, CDR2 SMNVEV (reference sequence). CDR3 sequence (DNA): TGTGCCAGCAGAACACAGACAGATACGCAGTATTTT. Amino acids: CASRTQTDTQYF.

V is TRBV2 and J is TRBJ2-7, with 8 positions matching TRBD1. CDR1 and CDR2 (germline): SNHLY, FYNNEI. The CDR3 covers 12 residues. The trim removed 8 bases at V and 6 bases at J, leaving 6 bases unmatched. The CDR3 DNA reads TGTGCCAGCGAAGGACAGGGTCGCGAGCAGTACTTC. Encoded protein: CASEGQGREQYF. The entire variable domain, with the rest obtained from reference TRBV2 and TRBJ2-7, is as follows: EPEVTQTPSHQVTQMGQEVILRCVPISNHLYFYWYRQILGQKVEFLVSFYNNEISEKSEIFDDQFSVERPDGSNFTLKIRSTKLEDSAMYFCASEGQGREQYFGPGTRLTVT.

The chain couples TRBV11-3 to TRBJ2-1; TRBD2 aligns across 8 bases. The CDR3 sequence is 16 residues long. The germline gives CDR1 SGHNT, CDR2 YENEEA. Unmatched junction bases numbered 10, after V lost 1 base and J lost 8 bases. The CDR3 DNA follows: TGTGCCAGCAGCTTAGGGCGAGCGGGAGTCTCCGATGAGCAGTTCTTC. This encodes CASSLGRAGVSDEQFF.

This clone was seen just once. The rearrangement joins TRBV5-6 to TRBJ1-3; 8 nucleotides match TRBD1. CDR3 length equals 13 residues. V shed 2 bases, J shed 10 bases, and the junction held 5 bases outside the gene matches. Germline CDR1 reads SGHDT; CDR2 reads YYEEEE. The CDR3 loop is CASSFARGPTIYF. CDR3 nucleotide sequence: TGTGCCAGCAGCTTCGCCAGGGGGCCTACCATATATTTT.

The V call is TRBV27, the J call TRBJ2-3; possibly TRBD1 for D (6 bases). This CDR3 contains 16 residues. Trimming left V 6 bases short and J 1 base short, with 17 bases between. Germline V gene sequence: CDR1 MNHEY, CDR2 SMNVEV (reference sequence). CDR3 loop: CASSPQGLVRTDTQYF. The CDR3 DNA is TGTGCCAGCAGCCCACAGGGTTTGGTACGCACAGATACGCAGTATTTT.

The rearrangement joins TRBV4-1 to TRBJ1-2, with a weak D call TRBD1 (6 bases). The length of the CDR3 is 16 residues. The V and J ends lost 1 base and 5 bases respectively, with 17 bases between them. CDR1 MGHRA and CDR2 YSYEKL come from the germline V gene. CDR3 residues: CASSQVGAGRGYGYTF. In DNA, the CDR3 is TGCGCCAGCAGCCAAGTTGGGGCAGGGAGGGGGTATGGCTACACCTTC.

V and J are TRBV11-2 and TRBJ2-3; TRBD1 agrees at 9 bases. The trim removed 4 bases at V and 2 bases at J, leaving 13 bases unmatched. Germline V gene lookup returns CDR1 SGHAT and CDR2 FQNNGV. The CDR3 is 18 amino acids. CDR3 region: CASSSQIGTGIDTDTQYF. In DNA form, the CDR3 reads TGTGCCAGCAGCTCGCAGATAGGGACAGGGATCGACACAGATACGCAGTATTTT.

The J gene is TRBJ1-1, the V gene TRBV4-3; no definite D call. This CDR3 spans 13 amino acids. The V end was cut by 0 bases, the J end by 1 base, with 3 bases between. Germline V gives CDR1 LGHNA, CDR2 YSLEER. The chain's CDR3 is CASSQERNTEAFF. CDR3 in DNA: TGCGCCAGCAGCCAAGAGCGGAACACTGAAGCTTTCTTT.

The sample holds one count of this clone. In nucleotides, the CDR3 is TGTGCCAGCAGTGAAGCCGTAGCGGGGGCGGAGACCCAGTACTTC. This translates into CASSEAVAGAETQYF. The chain is built from TRBV6-1 and TRBJ2-5; 9 bases are a match to TRBD2. Germline trimming cut 0 bases from V and 5 bases from J; bases unmatched to any gene: 4. In germline, CDR1 is MNHNS, CDR2 SASEGT. The CDR3 has 15 amino acids.

This chain joins TRBV11-2 and TRBJ2-1; D ambiguous. The CDR3 consists of 17 residues. Trimming cost V 3 bases and J 2 bases, with 17 bases left between them. CDR1 and CDR2 (germline): SGHAT, FQNNGV. The CDR3 sequence is CASSLALGRGPYNEQFF. The CDR3 DNA follows: TGTGCCAGCAGCTTGGCTCTCGGCAGAGGTCCCTACAATGAGCAGTTCTTC.

This rearrangement joins TRBV29-1 to TRBJ2-3; 7 bases line up with TRBD2. In germline, CDR1 is SQVTM, CDR2 ANQGSEA. The J segment lost 1 base and the V segment lost 3 bases, leaving 4 bases of the junction unmatched. CDR3 length: 14 residues. In nucleotides, the CDR3 is TGCAGCGTTGAGGGGAGGGTGGGCACAGATACGCAGTATTTT. It yields the protein CSVEGRVGTDTQYF.

This clone was counted once. The chain links TRBV5-4 to TRBJ1-2; maybe TRBD1 (5 bases). Germline lookup yields CDR1 SGHNT and CDR2 YYREEE (reference sequence). The CDR3 has 13 amino acids. V was shortened by 4 bases and J by 2 bases, with 9 bases between the two germline ends. For the CDR3, the DNA is TGTGCCAGCAGCCCCCAGGGAAACTATGGCTACACCTTC. As protein: CASSPQGNYGYTF.

This clone turned up a few times. The J gene is TRBJ2-5, the V gene TRBV2; TRBD2 agrees at 10 bases. V dropped 6 bases and J dropped 3; count of bases not matched to a gene: 4. CDR3 size: 14 residues. CDR1 is SNHLY, CDR2 FYNNEI, per germline. The CDR3 here is CASRRTSGKETQYF. CDR3 nucleotides: TGTGCCAGCAGACGGACTAGCGGAAAAGAGACCCAGTACTTC.

The chain carries TRBV7-2 and TRBJ1-5; 11 bases are a match to TRBD1. The junction had 6 bases not matched to a gene; V was cut back by 4 bases and J by 1 base. Per germline, CDR1 SGHTA and CDR2 FQGNSA. CDR3 length equals 17 residues. For the CDR3, the DNA is TGTGCCAGCAGCTCCGGACAGGGGGCTTGGAGCAATCAGCCCCAGCATTTT. Protein: CASSSGQGAWSNQPQHF.

The CDR3 bases are TGTGCCAGCAGTGGGGGAGTCCCCGAAAACACCATATATTTT. It yields the protein CASSGGVPENTIYF. This chain connects TRBV6-1 to TRBJ1-3, with D unclear. V lost 4 bases to trimming and J lost 6 bases, with 13 bases between them. This CDR3 is 14 amino acids long. Germline CDR1 is MNHNS and CDR2 is SASEGT.

This clone has just one count. The chain uses TRBV5-4 and TRBJ2-7; 7 nucleotides line up with TRBD1. The V gene's germline CDR1 is SGHNT and CDR2 YYREEE (reference sequence). The length of the CDR3 is 15 residues. The trim removed 4 bases at V and 0 bases at J, leaving 7 bases unmatched. In DNA form, the CDR3 reads TGTGCCAGCAGCAAAAAGGACAGGAGCTCCTACGAGCAGTACTTC. The encoded protein is CASSKKDRSSYEQYF.

The gene calls are TRBV28 and TRBJ2-7; 11 bases are shared with TRBD2. The CDR3 spans 12 residues. Germline V gene sequence: CDR1 MDHEN, CDR2 SYDVKM. V was pared by 8 bases and J by 3 bases, with 0 bases of the junction left unmatched. The CDR3 reads CASGLAGYEQYF. DNA for the CDR3: TGTGCCAGCGGACTAGCGGGCTACGAGCAGTACTTC.

The chain joins TRBV28 to TRBJ2-1; a possible D gene is TRBD1 (6 bases). V dropped 5 bases and J dropped 2 bases, with 16 bases sitting between them. Germline V gene sequence: CDR1 MDHEN, CDR2 SYDVKM. The CDR3 totals 16 residues. The CDR3 DNA sequence: TGTGCCAGCAGTACCCGGACAGCTATAACCTACAATGAGCAGTTCTTC. Translated: CASSTRTAITYNEQFF.

The chain joins TRBV10-3 to TRBJ2-2, with D perhaps TRBD2 (5 bases). Trimming cost V 7 bases and J 1 base, with 10 bases left between them. The germline gives CDR1 ENHRY, CDR2 SYGVKD. The CDR3 is made up of 14 amino acids. The DNA for the CDR3 is TGTGCCATCAACGAGGGAATGAACACCGGGGAGCTGTTTTTT. Translating gives CAINEGMNTGELFF.

This rearrangement joins TRBV6-4 to TRBJ2-3, with 7 positions matching TRBD2. The germline V gene encodes CDR1 MRHNA and CDR2 SNTAGT. After removal of 3 bases from V and 2 bases from J, the junction contained 8 bases not matched to a gene. This CDR3 is 16 amino acids long. DNA of the CDR3: TGTGCCAGCAGTGAATCGGCAGGGAGGGACACAGATACGCAGTATTTT. As protein: CASSESAGRDTDTQYF.

The rearrangement uses TRBV7-6 and TRBJ2-7; 10 bases are a match to TRBD2. CDR3 size: 15 residues. The junction had 6 bases not matched to a gene; V was cut back by 4 bases and J by 3 bases. CDR1 is SGHVS, CDR2 FNYEAQ, per germline. CDR3 bases: TGTGCCAGCAGCTCTGGCGGACTAGCGGACTACGAGCAGTACTTC. Amino acids: CASSSGGLADYEQYF.

The rearrangement links TRBV29-1 to TRBJ1-5; 7 nucleotides line up with TRBD1. The length of the CDR3 is 13 residues. CDR1 and CDR2 (germline): SQVTM, ANQGSEA. J was trimmed by 6 bases and V by 4 bases; bases with no gene match: 6. The CDR3 spells CSVGQGNGQPQHF. The DNA of the CDR3 is TGCAGCGTTGGACAGGGAAACGGTCAGCCCCAGCATTTT.

The J gene is TRBJ2-7, the V gene TRBV11-3; possible D gene TRBD1, 5 bases. V was trimmed by 2 bases and J by 5 bases, leaving 13 bases between them. Germline V gives CDR1 SGHNT, CDR2 YENEEA. The CDR3 is 14 amino acids. The CDR3 here is CASSLLAGSDEQYF. The CDR3 DNA follows: TGTGCCAGCAGCTTATTGGCAGGGTCGGACGAGCAGTACTTC.

V gene TRBV27 combines with J gene TRBJ1-1; tentatively, D is TRBD1 (5 bases). This CDR3 has 16 residues. The V end was cut by 4 bases, the J end by 4 bases, with 19 bases between. Germline assignment: CDR1 MNHEY and CDR2 SMNVEV (reference sequence). The CDR3 bases are TGTGCCAGCAGTTCGGATATCGGGGGAGGACGCACTGAAGCTTTCTTT. This encodes CASSSDIGGGRTEAFF.

The chain combines TRBV7-9 with TRBJ2-5; TRBD1 agrees at 7 bases. The CDR3 has 14 amino acids. Germline values: CDR1 SEHNR, CDR2 FQNEAQ (reference sequence). V lost 5 bases, J lost 1 base, and 4 bases stayed unmatched. Here the CDR3 DNA reads TGTGCCAGCAGCATCGGGACAGCCCAAGAGACCCAGTACTTC. Protein product: CASSIGTAQETQYF.

This clone was detected only once. The chain carries TRBV5-5 and TRBJ2-3; 8 bases fit TRBD1. Losses at the gene ends were 2 bases for V and 6 bases for J; bases not matched to a gene: 2. Germline V CDR1 and CDR2: SGHKS, YYEKEE (reference sequence). The CDR3 covers 13 residues. The CDR3 coding sequence is TGTGCCAGCAGCTTTCACAGGGGGGATACGCAGTATTTT. Protein: CASSFHRGDTQYF. The entire variable domain, with the rest obtained from reference TRBV5-5 and TRBJ2-3, is as follows: DAGVTQSPTHLIKTRGQQVTLRCSPISGHKSVSWYQQVLGQGPQFIFQYYEKEERGRGNFPDRFSARQFPNYSSELNVNALLLGDSALYLCASSFHRGDTQYFGPGTRLTVL.

This chain connects TRBV10-2 to TRBJ1-1; 7 nucleotides line up with TRBD1. The CDR3 has 13 amino acids. Germline V CDR1 and CDR2: WSHSY, SAAADI. With 6 bases clipped from V and 5 bases from J, the junction kept 6 bases outside the gene matches. In nucleotides, the CDR3 is TGCGCCAGCAGGCCCGGACAGGCAACTGAAGCTTTCTTT. This sequence encodes CASRPGQATEAFF.

This clone has only one observation. The gene calls are TRBV4-1 and TRBJ2-1; 9 bases agree with TRBD2. CDR1 is MGHRA, CDR2 YSYEKL, per germline. The CDR3 totals 17 residues. Unmatched junction bases numbered 14, after V lost 3 bases and J lost 8 bases. The CDR3 coding sequence is TGCGCCAGCAGCCACCAAGGTCGGGGGACTAGCATCGATGAGCAGTTCTTC. Translating it yields CASSHQGRGTSIDEQFF.